These 19 T cell receptor beta chains originate from one sample sequenced in a study of blood T cell repertoires in COVID-19. Measured with immunoSEQ multiplex PCR; TCRdb has only the in-frame clones, and not every one. The sample has approximately 270,000 clones, 75% to 95% seen once. The sample was PBMCs or T cells enriched from blood (not recorded which). These receptors came from a man aged 40-49 years who had been exposed to COVID-19.

This sequence joins TRBV11-2 and TRBJ2-3, with 9 bases aligning to TRBD2. This CDR3 contains 14 residues. The germline gives CDR1 SGHAT, CDR2 FQNNGV. J was trimmed by 4 bases and V by 8 bases; bases with no gene match: 7. This CDR3 reads CASGGGRAPDTQYF. The CDR3 nucleotides read TGTGCCAGCGGGGGCGGGAGGGCCCCAGATACGCAGTATTTT.

The V gene is TRBV19, the J gene TRBJ2-3; 14 nucleotides align to TRBD2. With 5 bases clipped from V and 3 bases from J, the junction kept 13 bases outside the gene matches. The germline V gene has CDR1 LNHDA and CDR2 SQIVND (reference sequence). The CDR3 runs 19 residues. CDR3: CASSPHSPGLAGVTDTQYF. The DNA for the CDR3 is TGTGCCAGTAGTCCCCACTCTCCGGGACTAGCGGGAGTAACAGATACGCAGTATTTT.

This chain connects TRBV28 to TRBJ2-5; D might be TRBD1 (5 bases). The CDR3 extends over 12 amino acids. Trimming took 5 bases from V and 4 from J, leaving 8 bases between them. Looked up from germline, CDR1 is MDHEN and CDR2 is SYDVKM. CDR3 protein: CASSQGPETQYF. In DNA form, the CDR3 reads TGTGCCAGCAGTCAGGGCCCAGAGACCCAGTACTTC.

The J gene is TRBJ2-7, the V gene TRBV18; TRBD2 matches at 7 bases. After removal of 3 bases from V and 0 bases from J, the junction contained 5 bases not matched to a gene. Per germline, CDR1 KGHSH and CDR2 LQKENI. The CDR3 totals 15 residues. The CDR3 sequence: CASSPLGGSSYEQYF. CDR3 DNA sequence: TGTGCCAGCTCACCCCTTGGCGGGAGCTCCTACGAGCAGTACTTC.

This chain connects TRBV30 to TRBJ2-2; D remains unclear. From germline, CDR1 is GTSNPN and CDR2 SVGIG (reference sequence). Trimming removed 3 bases from V and 2 bases from J, with 4 bases in between. The CDR3 is made up of 12 amino acids. CDR3 amino acids: CAWRTNTGELFF. Here the CDR3 DNA reads TGTGCCTGGAGAACAAACACCGGGGAGCTGTTTTTT.

The genes are TRBV28 and TRBJ1-2, with TRBD1 matching over 7 bases. From germline, CDR1 is MDHEN and CDR2 SYDVKM. The CDR3 length is 13 residues. Trimming cost V 8 bases and J 2 bases; bases outside gene matches: 5. The CDR3 here is CASDDRVNYGYTF. CDR3 DNA: TGTGCCAGCGACGACAGGGTCAACTATGGCTACACCTTC.

The chain joins TRBV7-3 to TRBJ2-1; 7 nucleotides match TRBD2. Germline CDR1 reads SGHTA; CDR2 reads FQGTGA. This CDR3 has 17 residues. V was clipped by 1 base and J by 0 bases; unmatched bases: 6. CDR3 bases: TGTGCCAGCAGCTTAAACCCCGGGACTAACTCCTACAATGAGCAGTTCTTC. This sequence encodes CASSLNPGTNSYNEQFF.

J is TRBJ1-3 and V is TRBV3-1 (or the pseudogene TRBV3-2); D might be TRBD1 (5 bases). Between the trimmed V and J ends, which lost 1 base and 3 bases, there was a span of 13 bases. The V gene's germline CDR1 is LGHDT and CDR2 YNNKEL (reference sequence). The CDR3 contains 16 residues. CDR3 region: CASSQVRGTFGNTIYF. The DNA for the CDR3 is TGTGCCAGCAGCCAAGTGCGGGGGACGTTTGGAAACACCATATATTTT.

The chain is built from TRBV6-5 and TRBJ2-3; 8 bases agree with TRBD1. The CDR3 is 14 amino acids. After removal of 9 bases from V and 2 bases from J, the junction contained 7 bases not matched to a gene. Looked up from germline, CDR1 is MNHEY and CDR2 is SVGAGI. The CDR3 is CASEGTGHTDTQYF. CDR3 bases: TGTGCCAGTGAGGGGACAGGACACACAGATACGCAGTATTTT.

The chain joins TRBV28 to TRBJ2-1; D may be TRBD2 (5 bases). The CDR3 loop spans 14 amino acids. V lost 1 base to trimming and J lost 5 bases, with 9 bases between them. Germline V lookup: CDR1 MDHEN, CDR2 SYDVKM. In DNA, the CDR3 is TGTGCCAGCAGTTTATACTCGGGGAACAATGAGCAGTTCTTC. Amino acid sequence: CASSLYSGNNEQFF.

This chain connects TRBV5-6 to TRBJ1-2; no clear D. Trimming left V 0 bases short and J 0 bases short, with 12 bases between. The CDR3 contains 16 residues. Per germline, CDR1 SGHDT and CDR2 YYEEEE. This CDR3 is CASSLVEGLANYGYTF. CDR3 sequence (DNA): TGTGCCAGCAGCTTGGTAGAGGGTTTAGCTAACTATGGCTACACCTTC. Complete variable domain (other parts from reference TRBV5-6 and TRBJ1-2): DAGVTQSPTHLIKTRGQQVTLRCSPKSGHDTVSWYQQALGQGPQFIFQYYEEEERQRGNFPDRFSGHQFPNYSSELNVNALLLGDSALYLCASSLVEGLANYGYTFGSGTRLTVV.

The chain recombines TRBV7-9 with TRBJ1-3; no clear D. V was pared by 6 bases and J by 1 base, with 13 bases between. Germline V CDR1 and CDR2: SEHNR, FQNEAQ (reference sequence). There are 15 residues in the CDR3. The chain's CDR3 is CASSSPQDSGNTIYF. CDR3 in DNA: TGTGCCAGCAGTTCACCACAAGATTCTGGAAACACCATATATTTT.

The CDR3 region has the DNA TGTGCCAGCAGTTTATCGATAGGGGGGGACACTGAAGCTTTCTTT. It specifies CASSLSIGGDTEAFF. This sequence joins TRBV27 and TRBJ1-1; tentatively, D is TRBD1 (6 bases). CDR1 is MNHEY, CDR2 SMNVEV, per germline (reference sequence). The CDR3 loop spans 15 amino acids. Trimming shortened V by 0 bases and J by 3 bases, and 11 bases separated the two germline ends.

This chain uses TRBV2 with TRBJ2-7, with 8 positions matching TRBD2. CDR3 length: 20 residues. Germline V CDR1 and CDR2: SNHLY, FYNNEI. Germline trimming cut 0 bases from V and 3 bases from J; bases unmatched to any gene: 19. The DNA of the CDR3 is TGTGCCAGCAGTGAAGCGCGGGGGGTGGGACTTCAAAAACGGTACTACGAGCAGTACTTC. This gives the protein CASSEARGVGLQKRYYEQYF.

V gene TRBV30 combines with J gene TRBJ2-5; maybe TRBD2 (5 bases). Trimming took 3 bases from V and 6 from J, leaving 11 bases between them. CDR1 GTSNPN and CDR2 SVGIG come from the germline V gene (reference sequence). The CDR3 length is 12 residues. CDR3 in DNA: TGTGCCTGGAGGAGCCTAGCCCAGACCCAGTACTTC. Its translation: CAWRSLAQTQYF. Full variable domain (remainder filled in from reference TRBV30 and TRBJ2-5): SQTIHQWPATLVQPVGSPLSLECTVEGTSNPNLYWYRQAAGRGLQLLFYSVGIGQISSEVPQNLSASRPQDRQFILSSKKLLLSDSGFYLCAWRSLAQTQYFGPGTRLLVL.

The genes are TRBV30 and TRBJ1-5; possibly TRBD1 for D (5 bases). The CDR3 contains 13 residues. V was shortened by 1 base and J by 4 bases, with 8 bases between the two germline ends. In germline, CDR1 is GTSNPN, CDR2 SVGIG (reference sequence). This CDR3 is CAWSARQNQPQHF. Here the CDR3 DNA reads TGTGCCTGGAGTGCCAGACAGAATCAGCCCCAGCATTTT.

The chain's CDR3 is CASSKWEGNTGELFF. The CDR3 DNA sequence: TGTGCCAGTAGTAAGTGGGAGGGGAACACCGGGGAGCTGTTTTTT. The rearrangement uses TRBV19 and TRBJ2-2; 7 bases are shared with TRBD2. The CDR3 runs to 15 residues. The germline CDR1 and CDR2 sequences are LNHDA and SQIVND (reference sequence). J gave up 1 base and V 4 bases, and 3 bases lay outside the gene matches. Supplemented by reference TRBV19 and TRBJ2-2, the full variable domain reads DGGITQSPKYLFRKEGQNVTLSCEQNLNHDAMYWYRQDPGQGLRLIYYSQIVNDFQKGDIAEGYSVSREKKESFPLTVTSAQKNPTAFYLCASSKWEGNTGELFFGEGSRLTVL.

The J gene is TRBJ2-3, the V gene TRBV5-1, with TRBD2 matching 11 bases. The V and J ends lost 3 bases and 4 bases, in that order; junction bases with no gene match: 10. The CDR3 length is 17 residues. The germline CDR1 and CDR2 sequences are SGHRS and YFSETQ. This chain's CDR3 is CASSYSLAGVSADTQYF. The DNA for the CDR3 is TGCGCCAGCAGCTACTCACTAGCGGGAGTCTCCGCAGATACGCAGTATTTT. Full variable domain (outside the CDR3, taken from reference TRBV5-1 and TRBJ2-3): KAGVTQTPRYLIKTRGQQVTLSCSPISGHRSVSWYQQTPGQGLQFLFEYFSETQRNKGNFPGRFSGRQFSNSRSEMNVSTLELGDSALYLCASSYSLAGVSADTQYFGPGTRLTVL.

The V gene is TRBV5-1, the J gene TRBJ2-5; the match to TRBD1 covers 11 bases. Germline assignment: CDR1 SGHRS and CDR2 YFSETQ. The CDR3 runs to 15 residues. Trimming took 0 bases from V and 5 from J; bases not matched to a gene: 3. The CDR3 loop reads CASSLGTGGEETQYF. Written as DNA, the CDR3 is TGCGCCAGCAGCTTGGGGACAGGGGGCGAGGAGACCCAGTACTTC.